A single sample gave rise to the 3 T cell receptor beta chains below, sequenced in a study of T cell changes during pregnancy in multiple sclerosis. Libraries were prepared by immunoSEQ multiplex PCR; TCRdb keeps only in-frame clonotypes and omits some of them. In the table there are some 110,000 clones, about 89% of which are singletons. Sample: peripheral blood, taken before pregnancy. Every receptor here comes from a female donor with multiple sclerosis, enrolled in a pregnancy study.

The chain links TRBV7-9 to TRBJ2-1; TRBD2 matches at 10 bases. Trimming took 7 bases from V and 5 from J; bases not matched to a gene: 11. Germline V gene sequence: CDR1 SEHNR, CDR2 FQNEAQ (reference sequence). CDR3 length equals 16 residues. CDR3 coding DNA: TGTGCCAGCAAACGGGGAGCGGGAGGGCCCCACAATGAGCAGTTCTTC. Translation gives CASKRGAGGPHNEQFF.

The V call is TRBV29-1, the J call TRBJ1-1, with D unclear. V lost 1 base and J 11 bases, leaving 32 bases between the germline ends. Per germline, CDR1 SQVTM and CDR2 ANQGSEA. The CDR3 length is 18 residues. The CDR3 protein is CSVEGQRSFSSTQFSAFF. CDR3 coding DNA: TGCAGCGTTGAAGGTCAGCGTTCATTCAGCTCCACACAATTTAGCGCTTTCTTT. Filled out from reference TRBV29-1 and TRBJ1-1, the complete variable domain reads SAVISQKPSRDICQRGTSLTIQCQVDSQVTMMFWYRQQPGQSLTLIATANQGSEATYESGFVIDKFPISRPNLTFSTLTVSNMSPEDSSIYLCSVEGQRSFSSTQFSAFFGQGTRLTVV.

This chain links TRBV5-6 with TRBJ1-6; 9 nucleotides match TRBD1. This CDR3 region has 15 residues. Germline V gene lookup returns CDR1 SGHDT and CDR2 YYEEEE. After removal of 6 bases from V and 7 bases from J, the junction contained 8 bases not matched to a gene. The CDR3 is CASTRDRGSNSPLHF. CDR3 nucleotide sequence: TGTGCCAGCACTAGAGACAGGGGGAGCAATTCACCCCTCCACTTT.